This T cell receptor (beta chain) appears in the sequencing data of a study of blood T cells in healthy people across ages (dated by TCRdb to about 2015). About the study as a whole: In model experiments, template switching captured roughly one uniquely barcoded TCR beta cDNA molecule for every two T cells. Using the same blood draw, the study looked at two additional independent replicas of 1 million unique cDNA reads for two donors, one aged 18 to 30 and the other aged 80 or older. The donors were split into four age groups: young (average 16 years), middle-aged (39), aged (more than 60) and long-lived (roughly 80). The study measured age-related changes in TCR beta repertoire diversity using deep sequencing normalized with unique cDNA molecular identifiers. Donors of different ages were randomly distributed across sequencing lanes to avoid experimental bias. The full study reports these points: Compared with the aged group, the long-lived group had more naive CD4+ T cells, fewer expanded clones and increased TCR diversity, a pattern suggesting age selection. Since profiling was done on bulk unsorted PBMCs, naive and antigen-experienced compartments could not be conclusively compared. As age increased, observed TCR beta diversity per million T cells dropped in a roughly linear way, and a significant reduction was already evident by age roughly 40. The percentage of naive T cells measured by flow cytometry correlated strongly with observed TCR beta diversity. Estimates of total diversity based on one million sequenced T cells were regarded as lower bounds and as underestimates. Because donor CMV infection status was unknown, age-related changes in expanded clonotypes were potentially confounded.

Receptors were amplified or captured by 5' RACE. Data came from an Illumina HiSeq 2500. A second PCR of roughly 7 to 11 cycles was performed with a sample-barcoded 5' primer and a J-beta primer mix. Each TCR beta cDNA molecule received a unique molecular identifier from a template-switch 5' adaptor carrying 12 random nucleotides. At least 3 million CDR3-containing paired-end reads were obtained from each sample. The Mint cDNA synthesis kit, primed by a TRBC-specific oligonucleotide, was used to synthesize first-strand cDNA from all RNA. Following uracil-DNA glycosylase treatment, a first 18-cycle PCR with universal primers M1SS and BC2_uni_R was performed on all cDNA. In the source study's methods: Each sample was normalized by randomly selecting 1 million high-quality reads, each carrying a distinct molecular identifier. Reads with shared molecular identifiers were discarded instead of being binned into consensus sequences. CDR3 identification, clonotype clustering and error correction used MiTCR with a Q25 quality threshold and the strictest error-elimination algorithm. A nonparametric unseen species model using Euler transformation provided a lower-bound estimate of total TCR beta diversity. TCRdb applied fastp at Q25 and MiXCR to the public reads, then kept only in-frame beta chains. Duplicate CDR3 protein sequences are folded into a single record with the most common DNA and genes. TCRdb, not the authors, supplied the V and J calls. In all, the sample holds just under 750,000 distinct CDR3 sequences, and about 20% of those were seen once. The ten biggest clones cover around a fifth of the sample.

A word on this clonotype: The antigen this receptor binds is unknown. No quality values exist for individual bases; no much larger clone is one base distant.

The 39 donors, aged about 6 to 95 years, were systemically healthy Caucasian individuals from Russia. About 9.6 milliliters of peripheral blood were collected from each donor into EDTA-treated Vacutainer tubes. Ficoll-Paque density-gradient centrifugation was used to isolate PBMCs, with at least 6 million per sample. Total RNA, at least 6 micrograms per sample, was extracted from PBMCs with Trizol reagent. For every donor, an aliquot of PBMCs went through flow cytometry to measure the percentages of naive CD45RAhigh/CD27high T cells. From the cysteine through the phenylalanine, the CDR3 covers 15 amino acids. Left in the record is the CDR3 DNA by itself, 45 bases read in frame from the first base. V has 6 bases trimmed and J has 0 bases trimmed; junction bases matching no gene number 4.

This receptor was obtained from a man in his sixties or seventies in good health. The source material was blood. This chain joins TRBV12-3 or TRBV12-4 to TRBJ1-5; 8 bases in the junction line up with TRBD1. The nucleotides are TGTGCCAGCAGGCGACAGGGGAATAGCAATCAGCCCCAGCATTTT. It codes for CASRRQGNSNQPQHF.